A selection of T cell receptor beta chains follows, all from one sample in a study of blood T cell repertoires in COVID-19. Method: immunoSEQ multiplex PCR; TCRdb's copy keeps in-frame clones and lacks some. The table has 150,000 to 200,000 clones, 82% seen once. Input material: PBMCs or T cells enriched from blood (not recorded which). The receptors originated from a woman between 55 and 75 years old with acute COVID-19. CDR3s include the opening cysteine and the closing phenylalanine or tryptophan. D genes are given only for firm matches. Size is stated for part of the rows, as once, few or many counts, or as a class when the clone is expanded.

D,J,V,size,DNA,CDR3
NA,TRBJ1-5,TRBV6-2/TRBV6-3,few,TGTGCCAGCAGTTCCCCGACAGCCTTGGGCAATCAGCCCCAGCATTTT,CASSSPTALGNQPQHF
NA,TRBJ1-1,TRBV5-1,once,TGCGCCAGCAGCTTGGAGGGCGGGTACACTGAAGCTTTCTTT,CASSLEGGYTEAFF
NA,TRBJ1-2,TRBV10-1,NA,TGCGCCAGGGTCGGGACTGCAGTCTATGGCTACACCTTC,CARVGTAVYGYTF
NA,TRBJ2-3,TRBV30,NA,TGTGCCTGGGAGGCAGATACGCAGTATTTT,CAWEADTQYF
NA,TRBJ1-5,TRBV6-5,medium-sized,TGTGCCAGCAATGCCAGGGGTGGGAATCAGCCCCAGCATTTT,CASNARGGNQPQHF
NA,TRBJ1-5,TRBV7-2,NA,TGTGCCAGCAGCCCCATGCCAGGGGCCCAGCCCCAGCATTTT,CASSPMPGAQPQHF
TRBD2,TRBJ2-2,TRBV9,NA,TGTGCCAGCAGCGTTCGACTAGCGGGAGTTGGGGAGCTGTTTTTT,CASSVRLAGVGELFF
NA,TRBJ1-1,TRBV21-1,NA,TGTGCCAGCAGCAGTCAGGGGGAACATTCGGGCACTGAAGCTTTCTTT,CASSSQGEHSGTEAFF
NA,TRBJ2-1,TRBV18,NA,TGTGCCAGCTCAGAGGAGTTAACCCCTATTACCTACAATGAGCAGTTCTTC,CASSEELTPITYNEQFF
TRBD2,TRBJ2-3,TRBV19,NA,TGTGCCAGTAGTCGCGGGAGGTTAGGACGTATGACAGATACGCAGTATTTT,CASSRGRLGRMTDTQYF